The 4 T cell receptor beta chains presented below share a single source sample, sequenced in a study of human T cells and chemical hapten exposure. Using its own MiXCR run on the RACE reads, TCRdb lists one record per CDR3 protein. The profile shows roughly 36,000 distinct CDR3 sequences, approximately 10% of them singletons. This sample's time point: pre-sensitization, week 0. The treatment was: therapeutic diphenylcyclopropenone sensitization with weekly scalp DPC. The study extracted total RNA from unfractionated whole blood. The source material was whole blood, sampled in connection with sensitization to the hapten diphenylcyclopropenone (DPC). These receptors were obtained from a middle-aged man with alopecia areata. Some clones in this sample may be carry-over from other donors' samples.

The chain has TRBV28 and TRBJ1-1; D gene unclear. From germline, CDR1 is MDHEN and CDR2 SYDVKM. V dropped 3 bases and J dropped 2 bases, with 4 bases sitting between them. The CDR3 is 12 residues long. This CDR3 is CASSFHNTEAFF. The CDR3 nucleotides are TGTGCCAGCAGTTTTCATAACACTGAAGCTTTCTTT.

The chain recombines TRBV7-9 with TRBJ2-1; D remains ambiguous. The CDR3 covers 14 residues. Germline values: CDR1 SEHNR, CDR2 FQNEAQ (reference sequence). V was trimmed by 1 base and J by 7 bases, leaving 11 bases between them. The CDR3 here is CASSLGPGPNEQFF. The DNA of the CDR3 is TGTGCCAGCAGCTTAGGTCCTGGACCAAATGAGCAGTTCTTC.

This clonotype was seen ten or more times. The V call is TRBV5-1, the J call TRBJ2-1; 9 nucleotides match TRBD1. This CDR3 is 14 amino acids long. V trimming: 3 bases; J trimming: 9 bases; junction bases outside the gene matches: 7. The V gene's germline CDR1 is SGHRS and CDR2 YFSETQ. The CDR3 DNA sequence: TGCGCCAGCAGCTGGGGGACAGGGAGGGCTGAGCAGTTCTTC. Encoded protein: CASSWGTGRAEQFF.

Written as DNA, the CDR3 is TGTGCCAGCAGTCGACAGGGGGAAACTGAAGCTTTCTTT. Translation gives CASSRQGETEAFF. The J gene is TRBJ1-1, the V gene TRBV2, with 9 bases aligning to TRBD1. V trimming: 5 bases; J trimming: 5 bases; junction bases outside the gene matches: 3. The CDR3 length is 13 residues. The germline V gene has CDR1 SNHLY and CDR2 FYNNEI.